A selection of T cell receptor beta chains follows, all from one sample in a study of T-cell reconstitution after alpha-beta-depleted transplantation in children. TCRdb analysed the PCR reads with MiXCR anew, one entry per CDR3 protein. This table has about 870,000 distinct CDR3 sequences, around 17% appearing once. The source material was PBMCs, mostly from graft donor cells, sampled 360 days after TCRalphabeta/CD19-depleted stem cell transplant. The receptor set was obtained from a male patient between 5 and 17 years old who had a stem cell transplant for acute lymphoblastic leukemia, so the T cells may come from the graft donor. Both conserved end residues are part of each CDR3. The order of the fields is J gene, V gene, D gene, clone size, CDR3 protein, CDR3 DNA. A D gene is named only where the DNA matches it firmly. Size is omitted from some rows. Given values are once, few, many or a class for expanded clones.

>TRBJ1-1|TRBV12-3/TRBV12-4|TRBD1|many
CASSFRDRNTEAFF
TGTGCCAGCAGTTTCCGGGACAGGAACACTGAAGCTTTCTTT
>TRBJ2-1|TRBV4-1|TRBD1|few
CASSIFRGQGNEQFF
TGCGCCAGCAGCATCTTCCGGGGACAGGGGAATGAGCAGTTCTTC
>TRBJ2-1|TRBV7-8|-|many
CASSPWTAGEQFF
TGTGCCAGCAGCCCATGGACCGCCGGTGAGCAGTTCTTC
>TRBJ2-1|TRBV3-1|-|-
CASSQVKDEQFF
TGTGCCAGCAGCCAAGTGAAAGATGAGCAGTTCTTC
>TRBJ2-1|TRBV5-1|-|many
CASSPSNEQFF
TGCGCCAGCAGCCCTTCCAATGAGCAGTTCTTC
>TRBJ2-1|TRBV9|TRBD2|-
CASSVVETSFGFSYNEQFF
TGTGCCAGCAGCGTAGTGGAGACTAGCTTTGGGTTCTCCTACAATGAGCAGTTCTTC
>TRBJ2-1|TRBV5-5|TRBD2|-
CASSLLAGGLQFF
TGTGCCAGCAGCTTACTAGCGGGAGGGCTCCAGTTCTTC
>TRBJ2-1|TRBV20-1|-|-
CSAHPAGSSYNEQFF
TGCAGTGCCCATCCCGCCGGGAGCTCCTACAATGAGCAGTTCTTC
>TRBJ1-1|TRBV15|TRBD1|few
CATSRGRGPGTEAFF
TGTGCCACCAGCAGAGGAAGGGGGCCAGGCACTGAAGCTTTCTTT
>TRBJ1-1|TRBV20-1|-|many
CSARVFGAEAFF
TGCAGTGCTAGAGTCTTTGGCGCTGAAGCTTTCTTT
>TRBJ2-7|TRBV18|-|few
CASSPPGPKYEQYF
TGTGCCAGCTCACCTCCGGGACCGAAATACGAGCAGTACTTC
>TRBJ2-5|TRBV20-1|-|-
CSARGPTGLMGETQYF
TGCAGTGCTAGAGGCCCGACAGGCCTGATGGGAGAGACCCAGTACTTC
>TRBJ2-1|TRBV19|-|-
CASTRGAYNEQFF
TGTGCCAGTACCCGTGGCGCCTACAATGAGCAGTTCTTC
>TRBJ2-2|TRBV20-1|TRBD2|-
CSAPGTSNHTGELFF
TGCAGTGCGCCAGGGACTAGCAACCACACCGGGGAGCTGTTTTTT
>TRBJ1-1|TRBV5-1|TRBD1|few
CASSLRGLQGPNTEAFF
TGCGCCAGCAGCTTGCGGGGATTACAGGGGCCGAACACTGAAGCTTTCTTT
>TRBJ2-5|TRBV5-1|-|few
CASSLGFETQYF
TGCGCCAGCAGCTTGGGTTTCGAGACCCAGTACTTC
>TRBJ2-1|TRBV5-1|-|many
CASSTVPVPSIYNEQFF
TGCGCCAGCAGTACCGTCCCGGTACCATCAATCTACAATGAGCAGTTCTTC
>TRBJ2-6|TRBV25-1|-|-
CASSESQGGTANVLTF
TGTGCCAGCAGTGAATCCCAGGGGGGGACAGCCAACGTCCTGACTTTC